This T cell receptor beta chain was identified in a study of T-cell memory formation after mild COVID-19. TCRdb reprocessed the 5' RACE reads via MiXCR and lists one record per CDR3 protein. The sample holds about 410,000 distinct CDR3 sequences; more than 15% are singletons and the top ten take about 22%. This TCR derives from a man younger than 35 who had mild COVID-19 (a few samples of this study predate the infection). Cell type and time point are not known. The sequenced sample was PBMCs or a T cell subset sorted from them (not recorded which).

The CDR3 sequence: CASSLTASNSPLHF. Here the CDR3 DNA reads TGTGCCAGCAGCTTAACCGCCAGCAATTCACCCCTCCACTTT. The V gene is TRBV7-2, the J gene TRBJ1-6; D unresolved. Germline V gives CDR1 SGHTA, CDR2 FQGNSA. The CDR3 is made up of 14 amino acids. Trimming removed 2 bases from V and 7 bases from J, with 9 bases in between.